This T cell receptor (beta chain) is drawn from a study of T cell responses to AZD1222 COVID-19 vaccine. Sequenced by immunoSEQ multiplex PCR; TCRdb stores in-frame clones only, minus some. The sample includes 150,000 to 200,000 clones, around 94% of them seen just once. The CDR3 contains 15 residues. Germline loops: CDR1 LGHDT, CDR2 YNNKEL (reference sequence). V lost 1 base and J 8 bases, leaving 16 bases between the germline ends. The source material was peripheral blood, sampled on day 0 of AZD1222 vaccination. This clonotype was obtained from an adult in good health. The chain employs TRBV3-1 (or the pseudogene TRBV3-2) and TRBJ2-3; D is uncertain. The chain's CDR3 is CASSQGLSVGFTQYF. The CDR3 bases are TGTGCCAGCAGCCAAGGCCTCTCGGTGGGGTTTACGCAGTATTTT.